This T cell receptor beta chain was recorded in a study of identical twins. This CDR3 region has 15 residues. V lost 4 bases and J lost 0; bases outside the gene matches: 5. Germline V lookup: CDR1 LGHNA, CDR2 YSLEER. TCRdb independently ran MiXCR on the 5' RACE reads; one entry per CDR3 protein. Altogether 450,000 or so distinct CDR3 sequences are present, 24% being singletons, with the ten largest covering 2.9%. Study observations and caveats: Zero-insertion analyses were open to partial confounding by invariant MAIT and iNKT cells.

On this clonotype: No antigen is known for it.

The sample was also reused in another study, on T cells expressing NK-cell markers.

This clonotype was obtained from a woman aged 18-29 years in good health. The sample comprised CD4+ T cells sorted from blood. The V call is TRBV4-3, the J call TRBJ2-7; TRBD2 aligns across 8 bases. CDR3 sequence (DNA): TGCGCCAGCAGCCGGAGAGCGGGAGCCTCCTACGAGCAGTACTTC. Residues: CASSRRAGASYEQYF.